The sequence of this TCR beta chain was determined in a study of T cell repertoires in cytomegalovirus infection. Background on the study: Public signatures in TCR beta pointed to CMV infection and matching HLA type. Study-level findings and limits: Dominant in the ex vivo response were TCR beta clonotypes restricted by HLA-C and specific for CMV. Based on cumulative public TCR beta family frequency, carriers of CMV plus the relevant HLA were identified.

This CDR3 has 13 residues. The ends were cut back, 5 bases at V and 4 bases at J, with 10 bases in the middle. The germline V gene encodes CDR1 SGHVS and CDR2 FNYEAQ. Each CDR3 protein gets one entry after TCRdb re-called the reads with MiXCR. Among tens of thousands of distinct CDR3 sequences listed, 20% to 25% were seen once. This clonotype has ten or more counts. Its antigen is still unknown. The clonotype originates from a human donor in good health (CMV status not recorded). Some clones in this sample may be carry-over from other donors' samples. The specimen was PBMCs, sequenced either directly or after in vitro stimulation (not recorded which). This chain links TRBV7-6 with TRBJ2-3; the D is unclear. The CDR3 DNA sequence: TGTGCCAGCAGCGCAAGGGCGGCAGATACGCAGTATTTT. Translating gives CASSARAADTQYF.